The following is a T cell receptor beta chain sequence with its context. Its target is not known. In the naive CD8 group, cells lacked CD45RO and were positively selected for CCR7, so terminally differentiated effector memory CD45RA+ cells were left out. This entry is derived from a study of shared clonotypes between healthy human individuals. Study findings and constraints: Rarefaction revealed incomplete sorted-subset sequencing despite large depth.

This CDR3 contains 13 residues. Germline V gives CDR1 SEHNR, CDR2 FQNEAQ (reference sequence). V shed 0 bases and J shed 1 base, with 3 bases lying between them. Sequenced by immunoSEQ multiplex PCR; TCRdb stores in-frame clones only, minus some. The table includes about 2,100,000 clones, 93% detected once. The source material was naive CD8+ T cells from PBMCs. The TCR was taken from a man aged 18 to 29 in good health. Some clones in this sample may be carry-over from other donors' samples. The rearrangement links TRBV7-9 to TRBJ2-5; D remains ambiguous. The CDR3 sequence: CASSLAVQETQYF. For the CDR3, the DNA is TGTGCCAGCAGCTTAGCTGTCCAAGAGACCCAGTACTTC.